This entry concerns a single T cell receptor beta chain. The target of this receptor is not known. No per-base quality is available; no much larger clone lies one base away. The sample's time point label, decoded: about 28 days (+/-7) after the second vaccine dose. Because spike-specific TCR depth and breadth did not differ between the two schedules, AZD1222 recipients who got a second dose at roughly 4 weeks were pooled with those who got a second dose at roughly 12 weeks. Vaccinee samples were obtained from the UK trials COV001 and COV002, which included a single-blind randomized controlled phase 2/3 trial of AZD1222 (ChAdOx1 nCoV-19) in healthy adults. For TCRbeta chain sequencing, PBMC samples were collected from trial participants at day 0 and at day 28 after the second dose. The CDR3 regions of human TCRbeta chains were analyzed by immunosequencing. In the authors' own workflow: TCRs in the repertoires were compared against a reference library of SARS-CoV-2-specific TCRs that had been generated with the MIRA antigen-specificity platform. Breadth was defined as the fraction of unique TCRs that were SARS-CoV-2-associated. Depth was defined as the fraction of total T cells that were SARS-CoV-2-associated. Each spike-specific TCR was assigned to its reactive spike region and to a CD4 or CD8 class using the MIRA data. Log10-transformed breadth and depth values were compared by one-way ANOVA with Sidak's multiple comparisons tests. TCRdb carries this immuneACCESS record with in-frame sequences only. Its versions omit some clonotypes, under half of them owing to an unresolved V gene in the studies checked, with the rest unexplained. V and J calls and clone size are copied from that table; D and trimming were computed from the DNA. Present in this sample are 90,000 to 100,000 clones, roughly 83% of which were seen just once. The ten largest clones take up 13% to 15% of the sample.

The CDR3 numbers 18 residues from cysteine through phenylalanine. The CDR3 DNA has 54 bases and is translated from base 1. V ends up 1 base short and J 6 bases short, with an unmatched junction base count of 15. From a lookup of the germline V gene, CDR1 and CDR2 are SGHTA and FQGTGA. This sample stems from a study of T cell responses to AZD1222 COVID-19 vaccine (dated by TCRdb to about 2021). Background for the entire study: A total of around 240 trial participants underwent TCR sequencing, of whom about 200 received two doses of AZD1222 and around 25 received two doses of the MenACWY control vaccine. Trial participants were enrolled by age into subgroups of 18-55, 56-69 and 70-plus years, and roughly 150, 30 and 60 TCR-sequenced participants, respectively, were included in these subgroups. Paper-wide results and their limitations: The vaccine-associated CD4 TCRs covered the entire spike protein, and the dominant responses fell in regions 160-218 and 743-854. Most participants were white British and females outnumbered males, and the authors suggested that clonal diversity may have been underestimated. Conclusions about previously exposed vaccinees were limited because only a handful of AZD1222 recipients were SARS-CoV-2 seropositive at baseline. In the small 56-69-year group, the increase in depth fell short of significance, most likely because of low power. No day 14 peak-response samples were available, so repertoires were characterized only after the peak T cell response. Reportedly, close to half of the unique spike-specific TCRs recognized epitopes lying outside the regions that are mutated in the B.1.351 and B.1.1.7 variants. After two AZD1222 doses, spike-specific TCR breadth and depth were significantly higher than at day 0 and than in MenACWY recipients.

The rearrangement joined TRBV7-3 to TRBJ2-1, with 7 central nucleotides matching TRBD2. This receptor was taken from an adult who received the AZD1222 COVID-19 vaccine. Sequenced material: peripheral blood, taken 28 days after the second AZD1222 dose. In nucleotide form, the sequence is TGTGCCAGCAGCTTAAGTGGCGTGGCTAGCGGAACCGGCAATGAGCAGTTCTTC. This sequence encodes CASSLSGVASGTGNEQFF.